The 14 T cell receptor beta chains given below trace back to one sample, sequenced in a study of beta chain features in type 1 diabetes. Their specific antigens are unknown. As every portion of the isolated RNA was reverse transcribed, the sequencing read expressed TCRB transcripts. The repertoire was sequenced with immunoSEQ multiplex PCR; TCRdb's copy has only in-frame clones and lacks some. Altogether 330,000 or so clones are present, around an eighth being singletons, with the ten largest covering around 0.0099%. Study outcomes and limitations: When Type 1 diabetes patients were examined, their TCRB CDR3s proved moderately but significantly shorter in all four CD4+ subsets.

The sample was naive CD4+ T cells from blood. The source of these receptors is a woman between 18 and 29 years old with type 1 diabetes.

This sequence joins TRBV5-6 and TRBJ2-5; the match to TRBD2 covers 11 bases. V was pared by 2 bases and J by 2 bases, with 2 bases of the junction left unmatched. Germline V gene lookup returns CDR1 SGHDT and CDR2 YYEEEE. This CDR3 is 15 amino acids long. This CDR3 is CASSFSGGDQETQYF. The CDR3 nucleotides are TGTGCCAGCAGCTTTAGCGGGGGGGATCAAGAGACCCAGTACTTC.

V usage is TRBV10-3 and J usage is TRBJ1-2; D uncertain. This CDR3 contains 13 residues. The V and J ends lost 9 bases and 5 bases respectively, with 16 bases between them. Germline V lookup: CDR1 ENHRY, CDR2 SYGVKD. The CDR3 DNA follows: TGTGCCATTTGGTCCGATACGGGATATGGCTACACCTTC. This encodes CAIWSDTGYGYTF.

The rearrangement links TRBV4-2 to TRBJ1-5; no definite D call. The CDR3 runs 15 residues. V gave up 4 bases and J gave up 0 bases, with 10 bases separating them. Germline V CDR1 and CDR2: LGHNA, YNFKEQ. The CDR3 reads CASSPTTVSNQPQHF. The CDR3 DNA follows: TGTGCCAGCAGCCCAACCACGGTTAGCAATCAGCCCCAGCATTTT.

This chain links TRBV7-2 with TRBJ2-7; D uncertain. Germline V gives CDR1 SGHTA, CDR2 FQGNSA. V lost 6 bases, J lost 1 base, and 7 bases lay in between. This CDR3 spans 12 amino acids. The CDR3 reads CASRAESYEQYF. Written as DNA, the CDR3 is TGTGCCAGCAGGGCAGAATCCTACGAGCAGTACTTC.

V gene TRBV29-1 combines with J gene TRBJ1-1; the D gene is possibly TRBD1 (5 bases). The V gene's germline CDR1 is SQVTM and CDR2 ANQGSEA. Trimming removed 0 bases at V and 3 bases at J, with 11 bases between. The CDR3 runs to 14 residues. CDR3 DNA: TGCAGCGTTGAAGATTACGGCAGGGACACTGAAGCTTTCTTT. Translated, it gives CSVEDYGRDTEAFF.

J is TRBJ1-2 and V is TRBV5-4, with TRBD1 matching 9 bases. The germline gives CDR1 SGHNT, CDR2 YYREEE (reference sequence). The CDR3 sequence is 11 residues long. V was pared by 4 bases and J by 12 bases, with 4 bases of the junction left unmatched. CDR3 loop: CASSAGQGNTF. The CDR3 DNA reads as TGTGCCAGCAGCGCGGGACAGGGTAACACCTTC.

This clone was recorded only once. V usage is TRBV7-2 and J usage is TRBJ2-1; TRBD2 might be the D (6 bases). The CDR3 totals 15 residues. Trimming took 5 bases from V and 3 from J, leaving 14 bases between them. Germline assignment: CDR1 SGHTA and CDR2 FQGNSA. The CDR3, as DNA: TGTGCCAGCAGCCACCGGGACTCTCTCTACAATGAGCAGTTCTTC. Its translation: CASSHRDSLYNEQFF.

This clone was detected a few times. The CDR3 sequence: CSASGVEEAFF. DNA of the CDR3: TGCAGTGCTAGCGGGGTAGAAGAAGCTTTCTTT. The gene calls are TRBV20-1 and TRBJ1-1, with unresolved D. The CDR3 contains 11 residues. The V gene's germline CDR1 is DFQATT and CDR2 SNEGSKA (reference sequence). Trimming took 3 bases from V and 8 from J, leaving 10 bases between them.

The chain employs TRBV7-9 and TRBJ1-5, with a possible D match to TRBD1 (5 bases). The germline V and J ends were trimmed by 3 bases and 1 base, with 19 bases remaining between them. The CDR3 is 18 residues long. CDR1 and CDR2 from the germline V gene are SEHNR and FQNEAQ (reference sequence). This chain's CDR3 is CASSFSGRVGRSNQPQHF. The CDR3 bases are TGTGCCAGCAGCTTCTCGGGGAGGGTGGGACGGAGCAATCAGCCCCAGCATTTT.

This clone was seen a handful of times. This chain links TRBV7-3 with TRBJ1-1; the match to TRBD1 covers 7 bases. Per the germline V gene, CDR1 is SGHTA and CDR2 is FQGTGA. There are 14 residues in the CDR3. The trim removed 5 bases at V and 1 base at J, leaving 4 bases unmatched. CDR3 in DNA: TGTGCCAGCAGCACAGGGACAGCGAACACTGAAGCTTTCTTT. Translation: CASSTGTANTEAFF. The full variable domain, in which reference TRBV7-3 and TRBJ1-1 provide the parts outside the CDR3, is GAGVSQTPSNKVTEKGKYVELRCDPISGHTALYWYRQSLGQGPEFLIYFQGTGAADDSGLPNDRFFAVRPEGSVSTLKIQRTERGDSAVYLCASSTGTANTEAFFGQGTRLTVV.

The genes are TRBV5-4 and TRBJ2-3; no clear D. The germline V and J ends were trimmed by 1 base and 0 bases, with 6 bases remaining between them. The germline CDR1 and CDR2 sequences are SGHNT and YYREEE (reference sequence). The CDR3 is 14 amino acids. CDR3 residues: CASSLKTSTDTQYF. DNA for the CDR3: TGTGCCAGCAGCTTGAAGACTAGCACAGATACGCAGTATTTT.

CDR3 coding DNA: TGTGCCAGCAGCGTAGAGCTAGCGGGGGAGTACGAGCAGTACTTC. Protein: CASSVELAGEYEQYF. V and J are TRBV9 and TRBJ2-7; 10 nucleotides line up with TRBD2. J was trimmed by 4 bases and V by 0 bases; bases with no gene match: 4. CDR1 and CDR2 from the germline V gene are SGDLS and YYNGEE. The CDR3 loop spans 15 amino acids.

This clone was detected a few times. The V call is TRBV10-3, the J call TRBJ2-7, with 9 bases aligning to TRBD1. Germline assignment: CDR1 ENHRY and CDR2 SYGVKD. J gave up 0 bases and V 4 bases, and 4 bases lay outside the gene matches. The CDR3 is 15 amino acids. The DNA for the CDR3 is TGTGCCATCAGTGGGGGGACAGGGAGCTCCTACGAGCAGTACTTC. It translates to CAISGGTGSSYEQYF.

The rearrangement links TRBV10-3 to TRBJ2-7; D unresolved. The CDR3 totals 11 residues. V dropped 4 bases and J dropped 4 bases, with 5 bases sitting between them. The germline gives CDR1 ENHRY, CDR2 SYGVKD. This chain's CDR3 is CAISAQYEQYF. DNA of the CDR3: TGTGCCATCAGTGCCCAATACGAGCAGTACTTC.